The 3 T cell receptor beta chains below were found in one sample sequenced in a study of control samples from healthy donors and cancer patients. Sequencing used immunoSEQ multiplex PCR; TCRdb keeps in-frame clones, though not all of them. The profile shows approximately 50,000 clones, over 85% of them singletons. The sample consisted of PBMCs. The receptors were gathered from a man younger than 45 with colorectal cancer.

The V call is TRBV24-1, the J call TRBJ2-3; TRBD2 is a possible D gene (6 bases). The CDR3 runs 14 residues. The V gene's germline CDR1 is KGHDR and CDR2 SFDVKD. V lost 7 bases, J lost 2 bases, and 12 bases lay in between. The CDR3 sequence: CATSHSGSTDTQYF. The CDR3 nucleotides are TGTGCCACCAGCCATAGCGGTTCCACAGATACGCAGTATTTT.

The chain employs TRBV24-1 and TRBJ2-1, with 7 bases lining up with TRBD2. This CDR3 has 15 residues. Germline V gene data show CDR1 as KGHDR and CDR2 as SFDVKD. J gave up 2 bases and V 5 bases, and 5 bases lay outside the gene matches. In DNA, the CDR3 is TGTGCCACCAGTGCCAGGACTAGGCCCTACAATGAGCAGTTCTTC. Its protein product is CATSARTRPYNEQFF.

A single count supports this clone. V and J are TRBV2 and TRBJ1-1; D is unclear. The V gene's germline CDR1 is SNHLY and CDR2 FYNNEI. There are 11 residues in the CDR3. Trimming shortened V by 7 bases and J by 11 bases, and 14 bases separated the two germline ends. CDR3 DNA sequence: TGTGCCAGCACCCAATGGGTCGGGGCTTTCTTT. Its translation: CASTQWVGAFF.